A single sample gave rise to the 19 T cell receptor beta chains below, sequenced in a study of blood T cell repertoires in COVID-19. The table came from immunoSEQ multiplex PCR; TCRdb's copy has only in-frame clones and leaves some out. The sample consists of some 150,000 clones, 80% of them appearing once. Sample: peripheral blood. The receptors come from a man aged 60-69 years with active or convalescent COVID-19.

The J gene is TRBJ2-1, the V gene TRBV14, with TRBD2 matching 7 bases. Germline V lookup: CDR1 SGHDN, CDR2 FVKESK. Losses at the gene ends were 8 bases for V and 2 bases for J; bases not matched to a gene: 9. The CDR3 extends over 15 amino acids. The chain's CDR3 is CASQTVAGAYNEQFF. CDR3 DNA: TGTGCCAGCCAAACGGTGGCGGGAGCCTACAATGAGCAGTTCTTC.

The chain uses TRBV7-6 and TRBJ1-6; possible D gene TRBD1, 6 bases. The CDR3 spans 17 residues. Trimming removed 5 bases from V and 1 base from J, with 15 bases in between. CDR1 SGHVS and CDR2 FNYEAQ come from the germline V gene. CDR3 DNA sequence: TGTGCCAGCAGCCCTCAGGGGAAGGTGTCCTATAATTCACCCCTCCACTTT. The encoded protein is CASSPQGKVSYNSPLHF.

This chain joins TRBV3-1 (or the pseudogene TRBV3-2) and TRBJ1-3; no clear D gene. With 5 bases removed from V and 4 bases from J, the gap between germline ends came to 15 bases. Per the germline V gene, CDR1 is LGHDT and CDR2 is YNNKEL (reference sequence). The CDR3 loop spans 15 amino acids. The CDR3 loop is CASSDFETSGNTIYF. CDR3 DNA sequence: TGTGCCAGCAGCGACTTCGAAACCTCCGGAAACACCATATATTTT.

The chain employs TRBV28 and TRBJ2-3, with TRBD2 matching 7 bases. The CDR3 contains 16 residues. V lost 3 bases to trimming and J lost 0 bases; unmatched junction nucleotides: 6. Germline-derived CDR1 and CDR2 are MDHEN and SYDVKM. The CDR3 bases are TGTGCCAGCAGTTTCTCGGGACTATCTAGCACAGATACGCAGTATTTT. Translation gives CASSFSGLSSTDTQYF.

CDR3 DNA sequence: TGTGCCAGCAGTGAACAGCGGAACACTGAAGCTTTCTTT. It yields the protein CASSEQRNTEAFF. The chain carries TRBV2 and TRBJ1-1; D uncertain. Trimming stripped 2 bases from V and 1 base from J, with 5 bases between. The CDR3 has 13 amino acids. The germline V gene encodes CDR1 SNHLY and CDR2 FYNNEI.

This clone was detected only a few times. For the CDR3, the DNA is TGTGCCAGCAGCCCTGGGGGGGGCTCCTATAATTCACCCCTCCACTTT. Protein: CASSPGGGSYNSPLHF. J is TRBJ1-6 and V is TRBV7-9, with D maybe TRBD1 (5 bases). V lost 5 bases and J 0 bases, leaving 11 bases between the germline ends. The CDR3 runs 16 residues. CDR1 SEHNR and CDR2 FQNEAQ come from the germline V gene (reference sequence).

The chain is built from TRBV4-1 and TRBJ2-2; 12 bases fit TRBD2. The J segment lost 7 bases and the V segment lost 2 bases, leaving 5 bases of the junction unmatched. The CDR3 totals 16 residues. Per the germline V gene, CDR1 is MGHRA and CDR2 is YSYEKL. The CDR3 here is CASSQRLAGAVGELFF. CDR3 bases: TGCGCCAGCAGCCAAAGACTAGCGGGAGCGGTCGGGGAGCTGTTTTTT.

The rearrangement joins TRBV7-3 to TRBJ2-7; possible D gene TRBD1, 5 bases. This CDR3 has 14 residues. Germline V CDR1 and CDR2: SGHTA, FQGTGA. Deletions cut 1 base from V and 6 bases from J, with 13 bases between. The chain's CDR3 is CASSLRRQGGEQYF. Here the CDR3 DNA reads TGTGCCAGCAGCTTAAGGCGGCAGGGCGGCGAGCAGTACTTC.

The V gene is TRBV28, the J gene TRBJ2-7; 7 bases map to TRBD1. CDR1 and CDR2 (germline): MDHEN, SYDVKM. The CDR3 covers 13 residues. Unmatched junction bases numbered 7, after V lost 7 bases and J lost 4 bases. The CDR3 sequence is CASIKGARYEQYF. The CDR3 DNA reads as TGTGCCAGCATAAAGGGGGCGAGGTACGAGCAGTACTTC.

This clone was counted a single time. The chain combines TRBV4-2 with TRBJ2-3; TRBD2 aligns across 10 bases. The germline gives CDR1 LGHNA, CDR2 YNFKEQ. V dropped 0 bases and J dropped 0; count of bases not matched to a gene: 15. The CDR3 runs 21 residues. Here the CDR3 DNA reads TGTGCCAGCAGCCAAGAGTGGACTAGCGGCAGACCAATTACTAGCACAGATACGCAGTATTTT. Translating gives CASSQEWTSGRPITSTDTQYF.

This chain joins TRBV20-1 and TRBJ2-3; unclear D gene. With 3 bases removed from V and 2 bases from J, the gap between germline ends came to 6 bases. CDR3 length equals 12 residues. CDR1 is DFQATT, CDR2 SNEGSKA, per germline (reference sequence). CDR3 DNA: TGCAGTGCTAGTGCCCTCACAGATACGCAGTATTTT. Its translation: CSASALTDTQYF.

The rearrangement uses TRBV27 and TRBJ2-7; D possibly corresponds to TRBD2 (5 bases). CDR3 length: 14 amino acids. Per germline, CDR1 MNHEY and CDR2 SMNVEV (reference sequence). The ends were cut back, 5 bases at V and 7 bases at J, with 18 bases in the middle. The CDR3 reads CASSPGGTALEQYF. CDR3 DNA sequence: TGTGCCAGCAGTCCCGGAGGCACTGCCTTAGAGCAGTACTTC.

This clone appeared a few times. The gene calls are TRBV28 and TRBJ2-7; 7 positions agree with TRBD1. After removal of 7 bases from V and 5 bases from J, the junction contained 5 bases not matched to a gene. Germline V gene data show CDR1 as MDHEN and CDR2 as SYDVKM. The CDR3 extends over 12 amino acids. CDR3 nucleotide sequence: TGTGCCAGCATCGGAACAGGGGACGAGCAGTACTTC. This gives the protein CASIGTGDEQYF.

The chain is built from TRBV15 and TRBJ2-5; possibly TRBD1 for D (6 bases). Trimming pared 7 bases from V and 0 bases from J, leaving 12 bases between. The CDR3 runs to 14 residues. Per the germline V gene, CDR1 is LNHNV and CDR2 is YYDKDF (reference sequence). The CDR3 sequence is CATKPDSNQETQYF. DNA of the CDR3: TGTGCCACCAAGCCGGACAGCAACCAAGAGACCCAGTACTTC.

The rearrangement links TRBV27 to TRBJ2-5, with TRBD2 matching over 9 bases. Germline lookup yields CDR1 MNHEY and CDR2 SMNVEV (reference sequence). The CDR3 is 17 residues long. The junction had 13 bases not matched to a gene; V was cut back by 4 bases and J by 4 bases. The CDR3 protein is CASSSLAGGPFGETQYF. The CDR3 region has the DNA TGTGCCAGCAGTTCCCTGGCGGGAGGGCCTTTTGGAGAGACCCAGTACTTC.

This clone came up once. The CDR3 loop is CASSYGQGRGSYEQYF. CDR3 nucleotide sequence: TGTGCCAGCAGTTACGGCCAGGGTCGAGGCTCCTACGAGCAGTACTTC. The chain uses TRBV6-2 or TRBV6-3 and TRBJ2-7, with D possibly being TRBD1 (5 bases). CDR1 and CDR2 from the germline V gene are MNHEY and SVGEGT. V was cut by 2 bases and J by 0 bases, with 14 bases left in between. This CDR3 has 16 residues.

The rearrangement joins TRBV7-9 to TRBJ2-2; 10 nucleotides agree with TRBD2. Germline values: CDR1 SEHNR, CDR2 FQNEAQ (reference sequence). V shed 6 bases, J shed 1 base, and the junction held 5 bases outside the gene matches. This CDR3 has 16 amino acids. CDR3 sequence (DNA): TGTGCCAGCAGGAAAACTAGCGGGAAGAACACCGGGGAGCTGTTTTTT. Translating it yields CASRKTSGKNTGELFF.

CDR3 amino acids: CASTTDNSGNTIYF. The CDR3 DNA sequence: TGTGCCAGTACAACGGACAACTCTGGAAACACCATATATTTT. The chain carries TRBV19 and TRBJ1-3; weak D call: TRBD1 (5 bases). The V and J ends lost 7 bases and 0 bases respectively, with 10 bases between them. The CDR3 runs to 14 residues. Looked up from germline, CDR1 is LNHDA and CDR2 is SQIVND (reference sequence).

The gene calls are TRBV28 and TRBJ2-7, with TRBD1 matching 8 bases. The CDR3 consists of 18 residues. V was pared by 7 bases and J by 0 bases, with 17 bases of the junction left unmatched. Per the germline V gene, CDR1 is MDHEN and CDR2 is SYDVKM. The CDR3 coding sequence is TGTGCCAGCACTTTCAGGGACAGGCCAAGGCCTTTCTCCTACGAGCAGTACTTC. Residues: CASTFRDRPRPFSYEQYF. The full variable domain, in which reference TRBV28 and TRBJ2-7 provide the parts outside the CDR3, is DVKVTQSSRYLVKRTGEKVFLECVQDMDHENMFWYRQDPGLGLRLIYFSYDVKMKEKGDIPEGYSVSREKKERFSLILESASTNQTSMYLCASTFRDRPRPFSYEQYFGPGTRLTVT.